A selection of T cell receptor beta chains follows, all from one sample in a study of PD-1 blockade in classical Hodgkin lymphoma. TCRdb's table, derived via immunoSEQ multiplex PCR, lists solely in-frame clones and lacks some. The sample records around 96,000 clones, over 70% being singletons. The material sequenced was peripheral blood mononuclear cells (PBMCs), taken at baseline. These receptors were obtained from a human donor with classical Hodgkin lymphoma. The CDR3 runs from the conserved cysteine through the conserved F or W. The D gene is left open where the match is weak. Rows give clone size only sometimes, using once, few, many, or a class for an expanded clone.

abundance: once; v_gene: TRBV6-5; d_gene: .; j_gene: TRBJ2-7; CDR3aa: CASSRHSSSYEQYF; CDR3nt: TGTGCCAGCAGCCGTCACTCGTCCTCCTACGAGCAGTACTTC
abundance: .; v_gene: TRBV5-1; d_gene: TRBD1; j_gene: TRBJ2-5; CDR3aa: CASSGQGYQETQYF; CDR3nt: TGCGCCAGCAGCGGACAGGGGTACCAAGAGACCCAGTACTTC
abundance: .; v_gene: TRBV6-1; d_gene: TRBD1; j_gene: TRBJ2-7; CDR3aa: CASRGVGQGYEQYF; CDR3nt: TGTGCCAGCCGGGGTGTGGGACAGGGCTACGAGCAGTACTTC
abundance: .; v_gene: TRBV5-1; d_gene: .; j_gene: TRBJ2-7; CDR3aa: CASSLGGGALAYEQYF; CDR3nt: TGCGCCAGCAGCTTAGGGGGAGGGGCCCTGGCCTACGAGCAGTACTTC
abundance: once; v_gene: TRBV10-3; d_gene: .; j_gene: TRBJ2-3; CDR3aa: CAISSSGDTDTQYF; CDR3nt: TGTGCCATCAGTAGCTCCGGGGACACAGATACGCAGTATTTT
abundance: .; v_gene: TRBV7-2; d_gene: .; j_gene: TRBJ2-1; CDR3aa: CASSRTTFEQFF; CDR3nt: TGTGCCAGCAGCCGGACGACATTCGAGCAGTTCTTC
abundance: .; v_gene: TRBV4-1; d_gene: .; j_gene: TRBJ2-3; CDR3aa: CASSPQAVSTDTQYF; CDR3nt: TGCGCCAGCAGCCCCCAAGCGGTTAGCACAGATACGCAGTATTTT
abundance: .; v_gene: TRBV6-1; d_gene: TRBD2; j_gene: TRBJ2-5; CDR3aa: CASNLGGSKTQYF; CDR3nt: TGTGCCAGCAATTTGGGGGGGAGCAAGACCCAGTACTTC
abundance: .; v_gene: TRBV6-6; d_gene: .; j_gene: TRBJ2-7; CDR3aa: CASSPNHEQYF; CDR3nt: TGTGCCAGCAGTCCAAATCACGAGCAGTACTTC
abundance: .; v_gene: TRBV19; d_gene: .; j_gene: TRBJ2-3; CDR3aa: CASSIQRTLTDTQYF; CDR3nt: TGTGCCAGTAGTATCCAGCGGACGCTCACAGATACGCAGTATTTT
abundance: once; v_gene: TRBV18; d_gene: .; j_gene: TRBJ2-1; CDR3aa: CASSPLVWSLSSYNEQFF; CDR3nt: TGTGCCAGCTCACCCTTGGTCTGGTCCTTGAGCTCCTACAATGAGCAGTTCTTC
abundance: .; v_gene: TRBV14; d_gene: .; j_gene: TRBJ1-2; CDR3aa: CASSQDRGGSGGYTF; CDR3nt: TGTGCCAGCAGCCAAGATCGAGGGGGATCGGGCGGCTACACCTTC
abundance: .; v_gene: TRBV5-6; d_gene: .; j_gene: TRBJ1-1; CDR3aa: CASSYTGRTEAFF; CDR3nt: TGTGCCAGCAGCTACACAGGGAGGACTGAAGCTTTCTTT
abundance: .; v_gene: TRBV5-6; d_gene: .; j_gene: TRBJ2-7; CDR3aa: CASSLGFEQYF; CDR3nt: TGTGCCAGCAGCTTGGGGTTCGAGCAGTACTTC
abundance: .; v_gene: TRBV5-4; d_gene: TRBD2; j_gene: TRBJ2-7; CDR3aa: CASSLRRGLAGAEQYF; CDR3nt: TGTGCCAGCAGCCTCAGAAGGGGGCTAGCGGGAGCCGAGCAGTACTTC
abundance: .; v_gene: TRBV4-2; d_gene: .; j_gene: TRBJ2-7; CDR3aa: CASSQVGDEQYF; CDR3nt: TGTGCCAGCAGCCAAGTCGGGGACGAGCAGTACTTC
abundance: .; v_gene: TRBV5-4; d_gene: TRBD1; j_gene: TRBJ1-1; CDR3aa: CASSYTGGWNTEAFF; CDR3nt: TGTGCCAGCAGCTACACAGGGGGCTGGAACACTGAAGCTTTCTTT
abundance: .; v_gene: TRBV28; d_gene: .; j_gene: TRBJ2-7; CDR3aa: CASSPPPSYEQYF; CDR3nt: TGTGCCAGCAGCCCCCCTCCCTCCTACGAGCAGTACTTC
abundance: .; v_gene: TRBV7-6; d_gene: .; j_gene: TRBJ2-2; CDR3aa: CASSRDPFRELFF; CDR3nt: TGTGCCAGCAGCCGTGACCCCTTCCGGGAGCTGTTTTTT
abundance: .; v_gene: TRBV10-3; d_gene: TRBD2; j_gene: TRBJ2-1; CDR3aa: CAITAGTSGANEQFF; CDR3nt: TGTGCCATCACCGCCGGGACTAGCGGGGCTAATGAGCAGTTCTTC
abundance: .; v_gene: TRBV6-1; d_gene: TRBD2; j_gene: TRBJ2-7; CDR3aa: CASSDPGRGGIYEQYF; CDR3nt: TGTGCCAGCAGTGACCCCGGACGGGGGGGAATCTACGAGCAGTACTTC
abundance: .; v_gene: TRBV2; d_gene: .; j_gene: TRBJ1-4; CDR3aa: CASCRDPTSEKLFF; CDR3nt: TGTGCCAGCTGCCGGGACCCGACCAGTGAAAAACTGTTTTTT
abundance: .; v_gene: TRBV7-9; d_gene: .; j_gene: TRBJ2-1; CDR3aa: CASSLGKYNEQFF; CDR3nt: TGTGCCAGCAGCTTGGGCAAGTACAATGAGCAGTTCTTC
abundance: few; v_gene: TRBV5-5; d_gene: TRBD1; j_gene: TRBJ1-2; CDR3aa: CASSYDRGGGYTF; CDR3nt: TGTGCCAGCAGCTATGACAGGGGAGGTGGCTACACCTTC
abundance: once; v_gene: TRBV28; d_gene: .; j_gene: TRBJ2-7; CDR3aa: CAARDVAYEQYF; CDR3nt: TGTGCCGCACGGGACGTAGCCTACGAGCAGTACTTC
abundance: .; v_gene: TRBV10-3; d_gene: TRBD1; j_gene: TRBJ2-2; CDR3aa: CAISESPGGNGELFF; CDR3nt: TGTGCCATCAGTGAGTCCCCAGGGGGCAACGGGGAGCTGTTTTTT
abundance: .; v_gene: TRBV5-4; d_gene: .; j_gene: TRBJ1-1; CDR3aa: CASSPGLNTEAFF; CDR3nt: TGTGCCAGCAGCCCCGGACTGAACACTGAAGCTTTCTTT
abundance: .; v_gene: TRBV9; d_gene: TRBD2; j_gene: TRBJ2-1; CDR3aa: CASSVASEIRGSSHNEQFF; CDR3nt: TGTGCCAGCAGCGTAGCTTCAGAGATTCGCGGGAGCTCACACAATGAGCAGTTCTTC
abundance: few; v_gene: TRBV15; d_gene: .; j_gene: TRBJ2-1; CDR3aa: CATSRGVVPASNEQFF; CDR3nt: TGTGCCACCAGCAGAGGAGTAGTACCGGCCTCCAATGAGCAGTTCTTC
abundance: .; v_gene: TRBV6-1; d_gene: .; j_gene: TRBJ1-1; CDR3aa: CASGGRANTEAFF; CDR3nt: TGTGCCAGCGGGGGGAGGGCGAACACTGAAGCTTTCTTT
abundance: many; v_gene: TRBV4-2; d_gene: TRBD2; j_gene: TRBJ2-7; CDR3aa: CASSQEVAGVYEQYF; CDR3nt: TGTGCCAGCAGCCAGGAGGTAGCGGGAGTCTACGAGCAGTACTTC
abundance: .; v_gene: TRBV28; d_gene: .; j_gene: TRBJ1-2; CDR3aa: CASSYGGARGYTF; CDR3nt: TGTGCCAGCAGTTATGGGGGGGCGCGGGGCTACACCTTC
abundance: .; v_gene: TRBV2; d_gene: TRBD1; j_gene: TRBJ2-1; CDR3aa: CASPAGQGAGEQFF; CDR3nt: TGTGCCAGCCCCGCGGGACAGGGGGCGGGTGAGCAGTTCTTC
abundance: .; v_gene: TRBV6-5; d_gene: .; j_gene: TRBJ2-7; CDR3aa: CASRRQGGSREQYF; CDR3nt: TGTGCCAGCAGAAGACAGGGAGGTAGCCGCGAGCAGTACTTC
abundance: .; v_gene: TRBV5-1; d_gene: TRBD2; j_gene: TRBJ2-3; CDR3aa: CASSLVLAGALTDTQYF; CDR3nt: TGCGCCAGCAGCTTGGTTCTAGCGGGCGCCCTCACAGATACGCAGTATTTT
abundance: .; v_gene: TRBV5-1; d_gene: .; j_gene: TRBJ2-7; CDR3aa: CASNSGLARLSYEQYF; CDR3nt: TGCGCCAGCAATTCGGGGCTAGCCCGACTTTCCTACGAGCAGTACTTC
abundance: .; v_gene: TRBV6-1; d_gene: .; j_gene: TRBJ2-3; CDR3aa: CASNQGTTQYF; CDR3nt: TGTGCCAGTAACCAGGGTACTACGCAGTATTTT
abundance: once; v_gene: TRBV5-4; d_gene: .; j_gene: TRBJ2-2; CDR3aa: CASYNWGRTGELFF; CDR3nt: TGTGCCAGCTACAACTGGGGGAGAACCGGGGAGCTGTTTTTT
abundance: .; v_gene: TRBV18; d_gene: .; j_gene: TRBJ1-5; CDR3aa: CASSPQRDALQPQHF; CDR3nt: TGTGCCAGCTCACCCCAGCGGGACGCCTTACAGCCCCAGCATTTT
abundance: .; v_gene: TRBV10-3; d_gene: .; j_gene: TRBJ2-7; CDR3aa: CAISEGYEQYF; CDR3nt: TGTGCCATCAGTGAGGGCTACGAGCAGTACTTC
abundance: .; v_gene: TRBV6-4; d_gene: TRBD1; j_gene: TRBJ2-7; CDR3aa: CASSEGAKSGTVVCEQYF; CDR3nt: TGTGCCAGCAGTGAGGGGGCAAAATCCGGGACAGTAGTCTGCGAGCAGTACTTC
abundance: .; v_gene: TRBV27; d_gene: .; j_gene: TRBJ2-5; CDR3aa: CASYSPTSRETQYF; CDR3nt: TGTGCCAGCTACTCCCCAACTAGTCGGGAGACCCAGTACTTC
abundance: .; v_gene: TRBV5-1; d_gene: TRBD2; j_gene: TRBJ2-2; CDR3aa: CASSYGLAGRGELFF; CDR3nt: TGCGCCAGCAGCTATGGACTAGCGGGAAGGGGGGAGCTGTTTTTT
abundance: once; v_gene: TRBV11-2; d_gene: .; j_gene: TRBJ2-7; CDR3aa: CASSHSGARVFEQYF; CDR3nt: TGTGCCAGCAGTCACAGTGGAGCGCGGGTGTTCGAGCAGTACTTC
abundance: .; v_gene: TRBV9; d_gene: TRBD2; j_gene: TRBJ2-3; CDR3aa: CASSVGYGRGTDTQYF; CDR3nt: TGTGCCAGCAGCGTAGGATACGGGAGGGGCACAGATACGCAGTATTTT
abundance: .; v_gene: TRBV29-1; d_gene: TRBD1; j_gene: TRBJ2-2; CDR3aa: CSVGTGAGELFF; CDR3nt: TGCAGCGTGGGGACAGGGGCCGGGGAGCTGTTTTTT
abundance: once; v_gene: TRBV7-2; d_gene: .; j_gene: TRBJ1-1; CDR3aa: CASSGQREAFF; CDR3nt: TGTGCCAGCAGCGGGCAGAGAGAAGCTTTCTTT
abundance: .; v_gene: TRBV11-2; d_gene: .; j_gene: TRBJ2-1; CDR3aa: CASSLAPPQLNEQFF; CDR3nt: TGTGCCAGCAGCTTAGCGCCCCCACAACTCAATGAGCAGTTCTTC
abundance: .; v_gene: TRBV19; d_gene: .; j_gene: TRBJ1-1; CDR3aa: CASSIIGMELAFF; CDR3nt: TGTGCCAGTAGTATAATCGGAATGGAGCTGGCTTTCTTT
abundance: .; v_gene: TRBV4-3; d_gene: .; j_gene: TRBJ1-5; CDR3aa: CASSQYRDQPQHF; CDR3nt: TGCGCCAGCAGCCAATACCGGGATCAGCCCCAGCATTTT
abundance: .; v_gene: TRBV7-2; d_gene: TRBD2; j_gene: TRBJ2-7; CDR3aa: CASSEAASGVYEQYF; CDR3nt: TGTGCCAGCAGCGAGGCGGCTAGCGGGGTGTACGAGCAGTACTTC
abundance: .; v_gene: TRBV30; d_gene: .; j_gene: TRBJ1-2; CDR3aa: CAWSVPHRIYGYTF; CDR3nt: TGTGCCTGGAGTGTTCCGCACAGAATCTATGGCTACACCTTC
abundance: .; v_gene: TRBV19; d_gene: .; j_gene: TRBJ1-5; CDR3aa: CASSILPGATNQPQHF; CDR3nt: TGTGCCAGTAGTATCTTACCGGGGGCGACCAATCAGCCCCAGCATTTT
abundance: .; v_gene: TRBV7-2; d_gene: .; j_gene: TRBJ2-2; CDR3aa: CASSALGAANTGELFF; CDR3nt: TGTGCCAGCAGCGCCCTAGGGGCGGCGAACACCGGGGAGCTGTTTTTT
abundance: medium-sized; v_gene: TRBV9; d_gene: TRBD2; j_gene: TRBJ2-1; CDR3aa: CASSVTGGGPSIGEQFF; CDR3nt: TGTGCCAGCAGCGTAACTGGGGGAGGGCCCTCAATAGGTGAGCAGTTCTTC